The clone carrying this T cell receptor beta chain was picked up a small number of times. These data are taken from a study of blood T cell repertoires in COVID-19. Germline V gene sequence: CDR1 SGHRS, CDR2 YFSETQ. This CDR3 is 17 amino acids long. V was shortened by 0 bases and J by 10 bases, with 20 bases between the two germline ends. TCRdb's copy holds only in-frame clones and misses some; the assay was immunoSEQ multiplex PCR. The repertoire includes approximately 230,000 clones, around 86% of them detected once, and approximately 2.1% sits in the top ten. The sample consisted of peripheral blood. This chain joins TRBV5-1 and TRBJ1-6; no clear D gene. This sequence originates from a man aged 25-45 years who had recovered from COVID-19. In DNA, the CDR3 is TGCGCCAGCAGCTTGGTATCGGACTTGGCAGTACGCTCACCCCTCCACTTT. Translation: CASSLVSDLAVRSPLHF.